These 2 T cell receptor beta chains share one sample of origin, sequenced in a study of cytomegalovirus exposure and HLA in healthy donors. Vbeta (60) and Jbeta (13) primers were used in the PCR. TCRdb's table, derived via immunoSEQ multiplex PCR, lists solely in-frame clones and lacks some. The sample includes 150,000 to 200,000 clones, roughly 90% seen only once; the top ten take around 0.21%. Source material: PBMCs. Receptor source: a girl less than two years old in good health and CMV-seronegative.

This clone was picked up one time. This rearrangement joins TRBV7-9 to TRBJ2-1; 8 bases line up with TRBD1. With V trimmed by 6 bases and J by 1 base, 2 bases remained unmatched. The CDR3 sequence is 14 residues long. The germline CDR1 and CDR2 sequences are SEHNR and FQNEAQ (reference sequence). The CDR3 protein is CASSRQGSYNEQFF. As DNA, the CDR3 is TGTGCCAGCAGTCGACAGGGGTCCTACAATGAGCAGTTCTTC.

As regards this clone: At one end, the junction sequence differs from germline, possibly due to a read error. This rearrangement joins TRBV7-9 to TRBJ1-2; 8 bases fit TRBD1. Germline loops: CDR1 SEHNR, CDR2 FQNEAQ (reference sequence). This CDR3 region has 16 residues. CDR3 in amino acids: CSSSSADREANYGYTF. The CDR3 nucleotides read TGTTCCAGCAGCTCGGCGGACAGGGAGGCTAACTATGGCTACACCTTC.